This is a list of T cell receptor beta chains from one sample in a study of PD-L1 blockade in urothelial cancer. Using immunoSEQ multiplex PCR, the repertoire was profiled, and TCRdb retains in-frame clones only, with some absent. The repertoire has 71,000 or so clones, about 89% of them found once; the top ten carry 3% to 4%. This specimen consisted of PBMCs, obtained around atezolizumab (anti-PD-L1) treatment. The source is a man aged 55 to 70 with urothelial cancer. Each CDR3 is given with its conserved first and last residue. A D gene is named only where the DNA matches it firmly. Expanded clones get a size class; other rows say once, few or many, or leave the size out.

TRBV18	TRBJ2-7	TRBD1	once	CASSPRTGTYEQYF	TGTGCCAGCTCACCGAGGACAGGGACATACGAGCAGTACTTC
TRBV30	TRBJ2-7	.	once	CAWSGGTYEQYF	TGTGCCTGGAGTGGAGGGACCTACGAGCAGTACTTC
TRBV2	TRBJ2-5	TRBD1	.	CASRHGTEPETQYF	TGTGCCAGCAGACATGGGACAGAACCAGAGACCCAGTACTTC
TRBV15	TRBJ2-1	.	once	CATSREFQRVSSYNEQFF	TGTGCCACCAGCAGAGAGTTTCAGCGGGTGAGCTCCTACAATGAGCAGTTCTTC
TRBV29-1	TRBJ2-3	TRBD2	.	CSVAKAGGAPWTSGSTDTQYF	TGCAGCGTTGCGAAGGCAGGGGGCGCTCCCTGGACTAGCGGTAGCACAGATACGCAGTATTTT
TRBV6-5	TRBJ1-2	.	few	CASSYLGQGMSGYTF	TGTGCCAGCAGTTACTTGGGTCAGGGGATGTCGGGCTACACCTTC
TRBV29-1	TRBJ1-1	.	.	CSVDQGDTEAFF	TGCAGCGTTGACCAGGGCGACACTGAAGCTTTCTTT
TRBV2	TRBJ2-5	TRBD1	.	CASSAGQGVWETQYF	TGTGCCAGCAGCGCTGGACAGGGGGTTTGGGAGACCCAGTACTTC
TRBV29-1	TRBJ2-1	.	.	CSVVPYLGPAGNNEQFF	TGCAGCGTTGTGCCCTACCTAGGGCCGGCGGGAAACAATGAGCAGTTCTTC
TRBV10-3	TRBJ2-3	TRBD2	.	CAISESLATSGGTDTQYF	TGTGCCATCAGTGAGAGCCTGGCCACTAGCGGGGGGACAGATACGCAGTATTTT
TRBV6-5	TRBJ2-6	.	.	CASRITGYGANVLTF	TGTGCCAGCAGAATTACAGGGTACGGGGCCAACGTCCTGACTTTC
TRBV2	TRBJ1-1	.	.	CASSVIRGSPEAFF	TGTGCCAGCAGTGTGATAAGGGGCTCCCCTGAAGCTTTCTTT
TRBV6-1	TRBJ1-1	.	.	CASSGRENTEAFF	TGTGCCAGCAGTGGGAGGGAGAACACTGAAGCTTTCTTT
TRBV4-2	TRBJ2-1	TRBD2	.	CASSQDLGLGSYNEQFF	TGTGCCAGCAGCCAAGATCTGGGACTAGGCTCCTACAATGAGCAGTTCTTC
TRBV2	TRBJ1-2	.	once	CASSNADWGYTF	TGTGCCAGCAGTAACGCGGATTGGGGCTACACCTTC
TRBV5-1	TRBJ1-5	.	few	CASSLIGNQPQHF	TGCGCCAGCAGCTTGATAGGCAATCAGCCCCAGCATTTT
TRBV5-1	TRBJ1-4	TRBD1	.	CASSETGTSKEKLFF	TGCGCCAGCAGTGAGACAGGGACCTCAAAGGAAAAACTGTTTTTT
TRBV28	TRBJ2-5	TRBD2	.	CASSSASGGTQETQYF	TGTGCCAGCAGTTCGGCTAGCGGGGGGACACAAGAGACCCAGTACTTC
TRBV6-5	TRBJ2-7	.	once	CASSYSGPWEQYF	TGTGCCAGCAGTTACTCGGGCCCCTGGGAGCAGTACTTC
TRBV5-1	TRBJ2-1	TRBD2	.	CASTLDSGGATEQFF	TGCGCCAGCACCTTGGATAGCGGGGGGGCCACTGAGCAGTTCTTC